Listed below are T cell receptor beta chains from one sample, sequenced in a study of T cells in Graves' hyperthyroidism and ophthalmopathy. MiXCR, run by TCRdb on the multiplex PCR reads, gives a single entry per CDR3 protein. The sample has around 690,000 distinct CDR3 sequences, roughly a sixth seen once. The sample was blood. Source of these receptors: a man in his fifties or sixties with Graves' hyperthyroidism. Both conserved end residues are part of each CDR3. Fields, in order: D gene, clone size, J gene, V gene, CDR3 protein, CDR3 DNA. A D gene is named only where the DNA matches it firmly. Size is stated for part of the rows, as once, few or many counts, or as a class when the clone is expanded.

D: TRBD2; size: many; J: TRBJ2-7; V: TRBV27; CDR3: CASRSGTSGRGAYEQYF; DNA: TGTGCCAGCAGGAGTGGGACTAGCGGGCGAGGAGCCTACGAGCAGTACTTC
D: -; size: few; J: TRBJ2-1; V: TRBV7-9; CDR3: CASRQPNAPENEQFF; DNA: TGTGCCAGCAGACAACCCAACGCCCCCGAGAATGAGCAGTTCTTC
D: -; size: -; J: TRBJ1-4; V: TRBV5-1; CDR3: CASSPTAGLTNEKLFF; DNA: TGCGCCAGCAGCCCTACAGCGGGGCTAACTAATGAAAAACTGTTTTTT
D: TRBD1; size: many; J: TRBJ1-6; V: TRBV20-1; CDR3: CSARDPGQYSPLHF; DNA: TGCAGTGCTAGAGATCCGGGACAGTATTCACCCCTCCACTTT
D: TRBD1; size: many; J: TRBJ2-7; V: TRBV7-2; CDR3: CASSLVQGHNEQYF; DNA: TGTGCCAGCAGCTTAGTACAGGGGCACAACGAGCAGTACTTC
D: -; size: many; J: TRBJ2-1; V: TRBV7-2; CDR3: CASNPAGGNYRSSYNEQFF; DNA: TGTGCCAGCAACCCAGCGGGCGGGAACTATAGGAGCTCCTACAATGAGCAGTTCTTC
D: -; size: -; J: TRBJ2-1; V: TRBV25-1; CDR3: CASSAPFRDSPYNEQFF; DNA: TGTGCCAGCAGTGCCCCTTTCCGGGACTCGCCCTACAATGAGCAGTTCTTC
D: -; size: few; J: TRBJ2-2; V: TRBV7-9; CDR3: CVPAVTGGTGKNTGELFF; DNA: TGTGTACCAGCAGTCACCGGGGGGACAGGAAAGAACACCGGGGAGCTGTTTTTT
D: -; size: few; J: TRBJ1-5; V: TRBV19; CDR3: CASSIRGAGQPQHF; DNA: TGTGCCAGTAGTATCCGGGGGGCCGGGCAGCCCCAGCATTTT
D: -; size: few; J: TRBJ2-3; V: TRBV5-6; CDR3: CASSLVGWTDTQYF; DNA: TGTGCCAGCAGCTTGGTAGGGTGGACAGATACGCAGTATTTT
D: -; size: few; J: TRBJ2-5; V: TRBV7-9; CDR3: CASTQAERVETQYF; DNA: TGTGCCAGCACACAGGCCGAAAGGGTCGAGACCCAGTACTTC
D: -; size: few; J: TRBJ2-7; V: TRBV18; CDR3: CASSLSAASYEQYF; DNA: TGTGCCAGCTCACTGAGTGCGGCCTCCTACGAGCAGTACTTC
D: TRBD1; size: many; J: TRBJ1-1; V: TRBV6-2/TRBV6-3; CDR3: CASSYTGGGTEAFF; DNA: TGTGCCAGCAGTTACACAGGGGGGGGGACTGAAGCTTTCTTT
D: -; size: few; J: TRBJ2-5; V: TRBV7-9; CDR3: CASSEPGVRETQYF; DNA: TGTGCCAGCAGCGAGCCAGGGGTGCGAGAGACCCAGTACTTC
D: -; size: many; J: TRBJ1-1; V: TRBV12-3/TRBV12-4; CDR3: CASSLARGAVNTEAFF; DNA: TGTGCCAGCAGTTTAGCCAGGGGTGCGGTGAACACTGAAGCTTTCTTT
D: TRBD1; size: -; J: TRBJ1-1; V: TRBV28; CDR3: CASSSPGQGKEYTEAFF; DNA: TGTGCCAGCAGTTCCCCGGGACAGGGTAAGGAATACACTGAAGCTTTCTTT
D: TRBD1; size: -; J: TRBJ1-2; V: TRBV7-3; CDR3: CASSLGDAGGGYGYTF; DNA: TGTGCCAGCAGCTTGGGTGATGCAGGGGGAGGCTATGGCTACACCTTC